This T cell receptor beta chain was documented in a study of shared clonotypes between healthy human individuals. For this clone: The antigen is not known.

Sequenced by immunoSEQ multiplex PCR; TCRdb stores in-frame clones only, minus some. This table holds some 1.5 million clones, approximately 98% found once. General study points: Generation probabilities of non-shared clonotypes were lower (relative to those shared by all four donors). Few donors limited the genetic and exposure-history diversity represented. For naive CD4 cells, around 5% of clonotypes were shared across a handful of donors. Only blood underwent sampling, and tissue repertoires likely differ.

CDR1 is SGDLS and CDR2 is YYNGEE in the germline V gene. Trimming removed 3 bases from V and 0 bases from J, with 16 bases in between. This CDR3 contains 17 residues. The sequenced material came from naive CD4+ T cells sorted from blood. As to subset: CD45RA+ positively selected. This clonotype originated in a man aged 25-40 years in good health. The chain joins TRBV9 to TRBJ2-1, with D possibly being TRBD2 (5 bases). DNA of the CDR3: TGTGCCAGCAGCGGGCCGGTAGGAGCGGACTCCTACAATGAGCAGTTCTTC. As protein: CASSGPVGADSYNEQFF.